This TCR beta chain was sequenced in a study of blood T cell repertoires in COVID-19. The overall study: From T cells, B-cell-depleted T cells, or PBMCs came the material, which was cDNA or gDNA.

Assignments of participants to cohorts depended upon their own reported clinical history. The CDR3 has 12 residues. The J segment lost 3 bases and the V segment lost 8 bases, leaving 3 bases of the junction unmatched. Germline assignment: CDR1 SGHDN and CDR2 FVKESK. This table comes from immunoSEQ multiplex PCR, and its TCRdb copy is limited to in-frame clones, with some not included. Altogether approximately 200,000 clones are present, around four fifths being singletons, with the ten largest covering around 8.8%. Sequenced input: PBMCs or T cells enriched from blood (not recorded which). This chain joins TRBV14 and TRBJ2-7, with 8 positions matching TRBD1. The origin of this receptor is a man in his forties who had recovered from COVID-19. CDR3 nucleotides: TGTGCCAGCTCCGGGACAGGCTACGAGCAGTACTTC. Amino acid sequence: CASSGTGYEQYF.